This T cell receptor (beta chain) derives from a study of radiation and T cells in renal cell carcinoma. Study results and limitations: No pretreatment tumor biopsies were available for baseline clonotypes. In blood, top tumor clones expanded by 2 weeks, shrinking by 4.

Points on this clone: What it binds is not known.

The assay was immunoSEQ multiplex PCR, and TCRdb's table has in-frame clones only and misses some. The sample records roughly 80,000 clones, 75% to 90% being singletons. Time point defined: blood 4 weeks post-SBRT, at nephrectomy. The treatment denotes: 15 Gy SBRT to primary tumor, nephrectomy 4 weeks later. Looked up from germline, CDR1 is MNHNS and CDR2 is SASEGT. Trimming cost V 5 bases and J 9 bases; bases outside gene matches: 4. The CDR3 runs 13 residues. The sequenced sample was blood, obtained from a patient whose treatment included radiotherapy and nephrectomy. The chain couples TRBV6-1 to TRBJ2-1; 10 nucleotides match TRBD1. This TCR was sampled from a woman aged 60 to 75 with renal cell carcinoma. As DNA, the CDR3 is TGTGCCAGCAGTACGGACAGGGGGGGTGAGCAGTTCTTC. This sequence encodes CASSTDRGGEQFF.